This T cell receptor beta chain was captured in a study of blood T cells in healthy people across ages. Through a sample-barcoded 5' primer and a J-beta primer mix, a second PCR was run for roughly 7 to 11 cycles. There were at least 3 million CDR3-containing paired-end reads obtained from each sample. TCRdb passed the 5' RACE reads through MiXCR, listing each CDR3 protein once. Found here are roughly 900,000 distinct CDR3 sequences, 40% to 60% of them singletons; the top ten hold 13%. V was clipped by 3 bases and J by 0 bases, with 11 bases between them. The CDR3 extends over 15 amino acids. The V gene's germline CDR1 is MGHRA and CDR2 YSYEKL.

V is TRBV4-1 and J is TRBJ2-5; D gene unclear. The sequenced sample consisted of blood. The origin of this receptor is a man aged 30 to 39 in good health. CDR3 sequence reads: CASSQAHGYQETQYF. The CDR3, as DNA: TGCGCCAGCAGCCAGGCCCACGGGTACCAAGAGACCCAGTACTTC.